This T cell receptor (beta chain) was obtained from a study of blood T cell repertoires in COVID-19. In the original analysis: Amplification of reference gene primers provided the estimated nucleated cell counts. TCRdb's table, derived via immunoSEQ multiplex PCR, lists solely in-frame clones and lacks some. For V, J and clone size, that table is used; D and trimming come from the DNA. The repertoire includes over 350,000 clones, 80% to 95% of them detected once, and 0.86% sits in the top ten. This CDR3 comprises 15 residues. Germline CDR1 MNHEY, CDR2 SVGEGT. The V gene lost 0 bases and the J gene lost 4 bases, with 12 bases spanning the gap. This clone was counted only a few times.

This TCR was recovered from a woman between 40 and 55 years old who had been exposed to COVID-19. This rearrangement joins TRBV6-2 or TRBV6-3 to TRBJ2-5, with D possibly TRBD2 on 6 matching bases. The sequenced sample was PBMCs or T cells enriched from blood (not recorded which). CDR3 sequence: CASSYSGGATETQYF. DNA for the CDR3: TGTGCCAGCAGTTACTCGGGCGGGGCTACAGAGACCCAGTACTTC.